This section outlines one T cell receptor beta chain sequence together with its context. This specimen comes from a study of blood T cell repertoires in COVID-19. The wider study: Both acute and convalescent COVID-19 samples were obtained from the United States, Italy and Spain. Nucleic acid was either cDNA or gDNA, and it came from T cells, B-cell-depleted T cells, or PBMCs.

The Seattle patients, enrolled during active infection, were followed longitudinally. Germline V CDR1 and CDR2: SGHRS, YFSETQ. The trim removed 4 bases at V and 3 bases at J, leaving 7 bases unmatched. CDR3 length equals 15 residues. Original methodology: How many nucleated cells were present was estimated from reference gene primer amplification. Here immunoSEQ multiplex PCR was the method, and the copy in TCRdb shows in-frame clones only, minus some. For V, J and clone size, that table is used; D and trimming come from the DNA. The table shows 80,000 to 95,000 clones, with about four fifths occurring only once.

Sequencing input: peripheral blood. The sequence was collected from a man of 80 years or more with COVID-19, enrolled during active disease. V is TRBV5-1 and J is TRBJ1-3, with 7 bases matching TRBD1. CDR3 DNA sequence: TGCGCCAGCAGCCAAGGGACAGTCGGTGGAAACACCATATATTTT. Encoded protein: CASSQGTVGGNTIYF. The full variable domain, rest sourced from reference TRBV5-1 and TRBJ1-3, is KAGVTQTPRYLIKTRGQQVTLSCSPISGHRSVSWYQQTPGQGLQFLFEYFSETQRNKGNFPGRFSGRQFSNSRSEMNVSTLELGDSALYLCASSQGTVGGNTIYFGEGSWLTVV.